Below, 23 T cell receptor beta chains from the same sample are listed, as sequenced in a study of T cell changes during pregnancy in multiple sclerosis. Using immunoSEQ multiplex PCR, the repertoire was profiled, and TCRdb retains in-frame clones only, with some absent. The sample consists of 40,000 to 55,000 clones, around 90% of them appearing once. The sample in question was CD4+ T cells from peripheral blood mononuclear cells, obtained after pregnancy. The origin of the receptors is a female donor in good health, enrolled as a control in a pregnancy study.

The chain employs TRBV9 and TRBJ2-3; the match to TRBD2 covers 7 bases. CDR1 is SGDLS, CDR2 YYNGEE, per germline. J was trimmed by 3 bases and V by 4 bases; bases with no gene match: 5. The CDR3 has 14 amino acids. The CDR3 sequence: CASSTRLATDTQYF. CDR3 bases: TGTGCCAGCAGCACTCGACTAGCAACAGATACGCAGTATTTT.

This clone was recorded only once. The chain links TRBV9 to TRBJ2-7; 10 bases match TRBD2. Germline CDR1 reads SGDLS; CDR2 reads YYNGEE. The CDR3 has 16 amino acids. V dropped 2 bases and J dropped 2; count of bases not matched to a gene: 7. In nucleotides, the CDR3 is TGTGCCAGCAGCGTCAGCGGGGGGGCCCTCACCTACGAGCAGTACTTC. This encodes CASSVSGGALTYEQYF.

The CDR3 loop reads CASSLAGGTGASPLHF. Written as DNA, the CDR3 is TGTGCCAGCAGCTTAGCGGGGGGGACAGGGGCCTCACCCCTCCACTTT. The gene calls are TRBV7-9 and TRBJ1-6; TRBD1 matches at 10 bases. The CDR3 runs 16 residues. J was trimmed by 10 bases and V by 0 bases; bases with no gene match: 6. In germline, CDR1 is SEHNR, CDR2 FQNEAQ (reference sequence).

The CDR3 DNA is TGTGCCAGCAGCTTGGCCCCAGGTTTCACTTTAGACTATGGCTACACCTTC. As protein: CASSLAPGFTLDYGYTF. V is TRBV5-6 and J is TRBJ1-2; D not certain. Trimming took 0 bases from V and 3 from J, leaving 18 bases between them. Germline V gives CDR1 SGHDT, CDR2 YYEEEE. This CDR3 region has 17 residues. Using reference TRBV5-6 and TRBJ1-2 for the parts outside the CDR3, the full variable domain is DAGVTQSPTHLIKTRGQQVTLRCSPKSGHDTVSWYQQALGQGPQFIFQYYEEEERQRGNFPDRFSGHQFPNYSSELNVNALLLGDSALYLCASSLAPGFTLDYGYTFGSGTRLTVV.

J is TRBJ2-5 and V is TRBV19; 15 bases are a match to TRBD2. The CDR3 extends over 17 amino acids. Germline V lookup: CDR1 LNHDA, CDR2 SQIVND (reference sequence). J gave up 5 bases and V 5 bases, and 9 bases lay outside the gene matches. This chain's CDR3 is CASSSRTSGRGSETQYF. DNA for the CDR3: TGTGCCAGTAGTTCACGGACTAGCGGGAGGGGGTCGGAGACCCAGTACTTC.

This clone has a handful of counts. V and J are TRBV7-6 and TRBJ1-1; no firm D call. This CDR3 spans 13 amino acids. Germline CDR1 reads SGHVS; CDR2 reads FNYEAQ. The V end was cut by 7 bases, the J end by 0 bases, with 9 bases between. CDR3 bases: TGTGCCAGCATCGGTGCCATGAACACTGAAGCTTTCTTT. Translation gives CASIGAMNTEAFF.

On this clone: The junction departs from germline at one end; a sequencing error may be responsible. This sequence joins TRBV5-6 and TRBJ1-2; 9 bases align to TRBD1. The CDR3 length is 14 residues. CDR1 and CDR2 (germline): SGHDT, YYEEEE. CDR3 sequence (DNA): TGTGCCGGCAGCTCTACAGGGGGCAGCTATGGCTACACCTTC. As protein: CAGSSTGGSYGYTF.

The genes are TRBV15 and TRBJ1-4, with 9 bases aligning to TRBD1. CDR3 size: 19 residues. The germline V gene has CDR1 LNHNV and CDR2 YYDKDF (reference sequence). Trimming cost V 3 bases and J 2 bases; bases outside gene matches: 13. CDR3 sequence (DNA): TGTGCCACCAGCAGGTCCGGGACAGGGTTGGCTTCGACTAATGAAAAACTGTTTTTT. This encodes CATSRSGTGLASTNEKLFF.

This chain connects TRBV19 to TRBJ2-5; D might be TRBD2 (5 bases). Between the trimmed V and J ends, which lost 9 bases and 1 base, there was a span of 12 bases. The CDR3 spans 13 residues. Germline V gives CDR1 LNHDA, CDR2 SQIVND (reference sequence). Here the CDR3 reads CASRETSQETQYF. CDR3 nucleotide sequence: TGTGCCAGCCGGGAAACAAGCCAAGAGACCCAGTACTTC. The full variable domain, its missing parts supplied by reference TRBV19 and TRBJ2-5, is DGGITQSPKYLFRKEGQNVTLSCEQNLNHDAMYWYRQDPGQGLRLIYYSQIVNDFQKGDIAEGYSVSREKKESFPLTVTSAQKNPTAFYLCASRETSQETQYFGPGTRLLVL.

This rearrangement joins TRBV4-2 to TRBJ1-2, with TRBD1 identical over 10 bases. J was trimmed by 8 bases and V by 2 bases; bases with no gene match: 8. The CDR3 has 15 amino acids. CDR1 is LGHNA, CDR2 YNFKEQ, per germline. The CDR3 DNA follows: TGTGCCAGCAGCCAATTGACAGGGGGCTCTTCGGGCTACACCTTC. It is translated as CASSQLTGGSSGYTF.

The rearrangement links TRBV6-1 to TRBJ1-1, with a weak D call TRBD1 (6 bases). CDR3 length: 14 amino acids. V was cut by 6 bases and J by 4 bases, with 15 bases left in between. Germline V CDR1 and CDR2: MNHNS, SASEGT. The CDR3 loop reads CASSRGARVTEAFF. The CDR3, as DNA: TGTGCCAGCAGCAGGGGTGCCAGGGTCACTGAAGCTTTCTTT.

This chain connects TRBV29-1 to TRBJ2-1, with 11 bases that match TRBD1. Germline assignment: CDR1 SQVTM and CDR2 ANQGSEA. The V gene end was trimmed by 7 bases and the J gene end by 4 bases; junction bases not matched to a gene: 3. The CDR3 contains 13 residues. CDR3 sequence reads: CSAGTGGYNEQFF. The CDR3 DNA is TGCAGCGCCGGGACAGGGGGTTACAATGAGCAGTTCTTC.

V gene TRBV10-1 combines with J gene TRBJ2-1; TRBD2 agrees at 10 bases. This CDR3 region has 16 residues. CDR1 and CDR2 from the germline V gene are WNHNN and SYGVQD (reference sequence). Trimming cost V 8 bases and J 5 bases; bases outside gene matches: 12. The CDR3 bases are TGCGCCAGCGGGTATGGTCTAGCGGGGGCGAACAATGAGCAGTTCTTC. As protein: CASGYGLAGANNEQFF.

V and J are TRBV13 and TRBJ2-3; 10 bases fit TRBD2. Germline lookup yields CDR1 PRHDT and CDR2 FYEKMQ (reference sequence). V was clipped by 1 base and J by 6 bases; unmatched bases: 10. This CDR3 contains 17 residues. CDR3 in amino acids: CASSLAAQRGGRDTQYF. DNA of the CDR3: TGTGCCAGCAGCTTAGCGGCCCAGCGGGGGGGCCGGGATACGCAGTATTTT. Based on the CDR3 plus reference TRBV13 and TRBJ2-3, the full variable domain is AAGVIQSPRHLIKEKRETATLKCYPIPRHDTVYWYQQGPGQDPQFLISFYEKMQSDKGSIPDRFSAQQFSDYHSELNMSSLELGDSALYFCASSLAAQRGGRDTQYFGPGTRLTVL.

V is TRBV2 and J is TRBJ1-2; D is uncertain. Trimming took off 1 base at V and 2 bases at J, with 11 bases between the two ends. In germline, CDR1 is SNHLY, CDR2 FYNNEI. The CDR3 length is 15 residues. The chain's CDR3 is CASSEGGDPNYGYTF. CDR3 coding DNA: TGTGCCAGCAGTGAAGGGGGAGACCCCAACTATGGCTACACCTTC.

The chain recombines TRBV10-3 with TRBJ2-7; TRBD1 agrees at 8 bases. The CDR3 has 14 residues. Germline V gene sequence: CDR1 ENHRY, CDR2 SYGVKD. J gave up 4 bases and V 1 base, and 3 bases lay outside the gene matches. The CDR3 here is CAISELTGAYEQYF. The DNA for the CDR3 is TGTGCCATCAGTGAGTTGACAGGGGCGTACGAGCAGTACTTC.

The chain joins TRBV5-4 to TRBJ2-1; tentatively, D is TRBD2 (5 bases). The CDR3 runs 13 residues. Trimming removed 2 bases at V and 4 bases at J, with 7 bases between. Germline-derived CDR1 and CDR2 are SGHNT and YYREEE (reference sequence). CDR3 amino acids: CASSFRGYNEQFF. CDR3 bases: TGTGCCAGCAGCTTTCGGGGTTACAATGAGCAGTTCTTC.

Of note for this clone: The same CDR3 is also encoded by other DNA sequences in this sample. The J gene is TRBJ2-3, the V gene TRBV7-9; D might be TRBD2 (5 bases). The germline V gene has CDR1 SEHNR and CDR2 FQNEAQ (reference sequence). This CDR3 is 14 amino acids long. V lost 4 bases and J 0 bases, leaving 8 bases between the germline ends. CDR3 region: CASSSRLSTDTQYF. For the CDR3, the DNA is TGTGCCAGCAGCTCCAGACTAAGCACAGATACGCAGTATTTT.

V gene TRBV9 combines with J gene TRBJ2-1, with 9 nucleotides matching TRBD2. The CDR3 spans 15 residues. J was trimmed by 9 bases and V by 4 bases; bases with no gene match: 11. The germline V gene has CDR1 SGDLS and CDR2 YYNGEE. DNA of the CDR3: TGTGCCAGCAGCTCTGGGGGACTAGCATTTGGTGAGCAGTTCTTC. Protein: CASSSGGLAFGEQFF.

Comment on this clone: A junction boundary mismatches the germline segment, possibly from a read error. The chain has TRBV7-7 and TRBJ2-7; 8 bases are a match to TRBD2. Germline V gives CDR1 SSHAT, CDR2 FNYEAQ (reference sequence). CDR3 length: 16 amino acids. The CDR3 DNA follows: TGTGCTAGCAGCTCCGGACCGGGACTAGGGAACGACGAGCAGTACTTC. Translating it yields CASSSGPGLGNDEQYF. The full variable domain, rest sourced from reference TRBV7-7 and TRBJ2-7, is GAGVSQSPRYKVTKRGQDVTLRCDPISSHATLYWYQQALGQGPEFLTYFNYEAQPDKSGLPSDRFSAERPEGSISTLTIQRTEQRDSAMYRCASSSGPGLGNDEQYFGPGTRLTVT.

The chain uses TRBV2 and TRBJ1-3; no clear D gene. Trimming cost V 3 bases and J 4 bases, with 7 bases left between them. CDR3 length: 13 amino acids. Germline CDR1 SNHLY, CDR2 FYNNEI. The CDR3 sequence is CASSERRGNTIYF. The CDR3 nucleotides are TGTGCCAGCAGTGAGAGGAGGGGAAACACCATATATTTT. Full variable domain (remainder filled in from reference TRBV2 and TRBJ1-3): EPEVTQTPSHQVTQMGQEVILRCVPISNHLYFYWYRQILGQKVEFLVSFYNNEISEKSEIFDDQFSVERPDGSNFTLKIRSTKLEDSAMYFCASSERRGNTIYFGEGSWLTVV.

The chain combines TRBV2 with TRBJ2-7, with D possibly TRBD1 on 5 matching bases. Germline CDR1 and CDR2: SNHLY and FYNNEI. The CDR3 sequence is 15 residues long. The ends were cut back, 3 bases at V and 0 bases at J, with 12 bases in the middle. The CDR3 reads CASSDGQGSSYEQYF. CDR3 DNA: TGTGCCAGCAGTGATGGGCAGGGAAGCTCCTACGAGCAGTACTTC.

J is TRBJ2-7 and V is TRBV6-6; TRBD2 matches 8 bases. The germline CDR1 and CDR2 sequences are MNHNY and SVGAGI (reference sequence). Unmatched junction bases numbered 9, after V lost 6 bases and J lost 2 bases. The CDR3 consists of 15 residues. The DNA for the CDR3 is TGTGCCAGCAGCAACGTCGGCGGGGGGCCCTACGAGCAGTACTTC. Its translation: CASSNVGGGPYEQYF.